This T cell receptor beta chain is drawn from a study of blood T cell repertoires in COVID-19. Germline V lookup: CDR1 SGHTA, CDR2 FQGNSA. CDR3 length: 15 residues. The V and J ends lost 1 base and 9 bases respectively, with 13 bases between them. Here immunoSEQ multiplex PCR was the method, and the copy in TCRdb shows in-frame clones only, minus some. The repertoire holds 25,000 to 35,000 clones, with 75% to 85% as singletons. This chain uses TRBV7-2 with TRBJ1-6; no reliable D call. Sequencing used peripheral blood. This TCR was sampled from a man in his 70s with active COVID-19. Written as DNA, the CDR3 is TGTGCCAGCAGCTTAGGAGGCGGGTTGGGTTCACCCCTCCACTTT. It yields the protein CASSLGGGLGSPLHF.